These T cell receptor beta chains were read from a single sample in a study of lymphopenia after photon versus proton radiotherapy. The protocol was immunoSEQ multiplex PCR, while the TCRdb copy is restricted to in-frame clones and leaves out a portion. Seen here are 50,000 to 75,000 clones, around 88% observed once, and the top ten hold about 2.5%. This sample comprised peripheral blood, obtained from a patient treated with photon-based radiotherapy. The receptor source for this set is a man in his forties or fifties with gastric cancer. Each CDR3 is given with its conserved first and last residue.

V | CDR3
TRBV5-1 | CASSLAPPAGEQFF
TRBV7-9 | CASSRGTNNYEQYF
TRBV7-6 | CASSSLRGPGANVLTF
TRBV21-1 | CASSKGCRSFNYGYTF
TRBV5-6 | CASSSTENYGYTF
TRBV30 | CAWSTGFHQETQYF
TRBV18 | CASSPPVVTGELFF
TRBV6-1 | CASSARIRSSSYNEQFF
TRBV5-3 | CARSHPHLDRIESTGELFF
TRBV27 | CASSSDAGYTDTQYF
TRBV7-3 | CASSPDGSTDTQYF
TRBV11-2 | CASSSPRGRNEQYF
TRBV11-2 | CARHPGQGDSPLHF
TRBV5-6 | CASSRQFGNSPLHF
TRBV7-2 | CASLDTTTDTQYF
TRBV18 | CASSPLVDPSGNTIYF
TRBV27 | CASSLSLSRVGNTEAFF
TRBV5-1 | CASSLEYRDNEQFF
TRBV13 | CASSRKPDQPQHF
TRBV5-5 | CASSSGTPYNSPLHF
TRBV6-1 | CASRTPAGAFYGYTF
TRBV7-2 | CASSLGGADYGYTF
TRBV14 | CASSPMGPWGEQYF
TRBV5-1 | CASSLALAASTDTQYF
TRBV7-8 | CASSPERREQYF
TRBV5-6 | CASSQGNYGYTF
TRBV4-3 | CASSQEEAGRETQYF
TRBV7-6 | CASSLGREQGGGWNSPLHF
TRBV5-1 | CASSLQGGGAGELFF
TRBV30 | CAWDDGGRRGYEQYF